The rows below give T cell receptor beta chains drawn from one sample of a study of T cells after yellow fever vaccination. TCRdb itself ran the 5' RACE reads through MiXCR, one entry per CDR3 protein. The sample records hundreds of thousands of distinct CDR3 sequences, around 12% being singletons. The specimen comprised PBMCs, sampled on the day of the yellow fever booster vaccination. These receptors originate from a man aged 25-45 years who received the YFV17D yellow fever vaccine. CDR3s include the opening cysteine and the closing phenylalanine or tryptophan. The D gene is left open where the match is weak. Clone size appears in some rows only: once, few, many, or a class for an expanded clone.

TRBV28	few	TRBJ2-7	TRBD2	TGTGCCAGCACCTCCGGGGGGGGCAGGTACGAGCAGTACTTC	CASTSGGGRYEQYF
TRBV4-2	few	TRBJ2-3	-	TGTGCCAGCAGCCAAGAATTCGCCAGCACAGATACGCAGTATTTT	CASSQEFASTDTQYF
TRBV10-3	few	TRBJ2-7	-	TGTGCCAACAGGAACAGTTCTGGAACGAGGCAGTACTTC	CANRNSSGTRQYF
TRBV7-2	-	TRBJ2-3	TRBD2	TGTGCCAGCAGCTTATCGCCCCTAGCGGGGAGGACCGCAGATACGCAGTATTTT	CASSLSPLAGRTADTQYF
TRBV7-9	-	TRBJ2-2	-	TGTGCCAGCAGCCGGGACCGAGACACCGGGGAGCTGTTTTTT	CASSRDRDTGELFF
TRBV7-2	-	TRBJ2-1	-	TGTGCCAGCAATCCAGGATACAATGAGCAGTTCTTC	CASNPGYNEQFF
TRBV7-2	-	TRBJ2-3	-	TGTGCCAGCAGCTCCTCCGGGACCTATACGCAGTATTTT	CASSSSGTYTQYF
TRBV5-1	few	TRBJ2-1	-	TGCGCCAGCAGCTTGTTTTATACAGGGGGGGGGACTGAGCAGTTCTTC	CASSLFYTGGGTEQFF
TRBV10-3	-	TRBJ2-5	-	TGTGCCACCCAGAGGCGCACTTGCCCAAAGACCCAGTACTTC	CATQRRTCPKTQYF
TRBV5-1	-	TRBJ2-1	-	TGCGCCAGCGATAAAGGGGGGAGGGCCCCCCATGAGCAGTTCTTC	CASDKGGRAPHEQFF
TRBV7-2	many	TRBJ2-5	-	TGTGCCAGCAGCCGGGTAGTGGAGACCCAGTACTTC	CASSRVVETQYF
TRBV11-2	-	TRBJ2-6	-	TGTGCCAGCAGCTTATTGGGCGGGCCAAGCTCTGGGGCCAACGTCCTGACTTTC	CASSLLGGPSSGANVLTF
TRBV19	few	TRBJ2-4	TRBD1	TGTGCCAGTAGAAGGGACAGCCTAGCCAAAAACATTCAGTACTTC	CASRRDSLAKNIQYF
TRBV7-2	-	TRBJ2-3	TRBD2	TGTGCCAGCAGCTTAATGCTAGCGGGGACTAGCACAGATACGCAGTATTTT	CASSLMLAGTSTDTQYF
TRBV30	few	TRBJ2-5	TRBD2	TGTGCCTGGTCATCGGGACTAGCGGTCCAAGAGACCCAGTACTTC	CAWSSGLAVQETQYF
TRBV3-1	-	TRBJ1-5	-	TGTGCCAGCAGCCTATCACAGGGTGATCAGCCCCAGCATTTT	CASSLSQGDQPQHF
TRBV7-3	-	TRBJ2-2	-	TGTGCCAGCAGCTTATCCCTCACTGCGGAGCTGTTTTTT	CASSLSLTAELFF
TRBV12-3/TRBV12-4	few	TRBJ2-3	-	TGTGCCAGCAGTTTAAGTGAAGGGAAGACAGATACGCAGTATTTT	CASSLSEGKTDTQYF
TRBV7-3	-	TRBJ2-1	-	TGTGCCAGCAGCTTAGGGTCCTCTACCTACAATGAGCAGTTCTTC	CASSLGSSTYNEQFF
TRBV6-6	few	TRBJ1-2	-	TGTGCCAGCAGACAACAGCAGAACTATGGCTACACCTTC	CASRQQQNYGYTF
TRBV7-3	-	TRBJ2-2	TRBD2	TGTGCCAGCAGCCCGGGACTAGCGGGTGCCGAGCTGTTTTTT	CASSPGLAGAELFF
TRBV7-2	few	TRBJ2-5	-	TGTGCCAGCACCCGGACCCTTGGGGAGACCCAGTACTTC	CASTRTLGETQYF
TRBV7-2	-	TRBJ2-2	-	TGTGCCAGCAGCCCGGTGGGACTGTCCACAGGGGAGCTGTTTTTT	CASSPVGLSTGELFF
TRBV19	-	TRBJ2-3	TRBD2	TGTGCCAGTAGCCACCTGGGGGGAGGGGCCACAGATACGCAGTATTTT	CASSHLGGGATDTQYF
TRBV20-1	few	TRBJ2-4	TRBD2	TGCAGTGCTAGATTGGCGGGAGTCGACATTCAGTACTTC	CSARLAGVDIQYF
TRBV11-2	-	TRBJ2-2	-	TGTGCCAGCAGCTTGCGGACTTTCAACACCGGGGAGCTGTTTTTT	CASSLRTFNTGELFF
TRBV20-1	-	TRBJ2-5	TRBD2	TGCTGTGCTAGAGTGCCTAGCGGGAGAGGGTTGGTTGGAGAGACCCAGTACTTC	CCARVPSGRGLVGETQYF
TRBV9	-	TRBJ1-1	-	TGTGCCAGCACTTGGCAGGGTAACACTGAAGCTTTCTTT	CASTWQGNTEAFF
TRBV6-2/TRBV6-3	few	TRBJ2-1	TRBD2	TGTGCCAGCAGTCTTCTTAGCGGGAGGGGGGCTGAGCAGTTCTTC	CASSLLSGRGAEQFF
TRBV5-1	-	TRBJ2-7	-	TGCGCCAGCAGCTTAGGGGACAATCTCGCCTACGAGCAGTACTTC	CASSLGDNLAYEQYF
TRBV5-4	-	TRBJ2-7	TRBD2	TGTGCCAGCAGCTGGGGACTAGCGGGAGCTTACGAGCAGTACTTC	CASSWGLAGAYEQYF
TRBV20-1	few	TRBJ2-7	-	TGCAGTGCTCGGCGGCCGGGGCTCGACGAGCAGTACTTC	CSARRPGLDEQYF
TRBV20-1	few	TRBJ2-1	TRBD1	TGCAGTGACCCCGGACAGGGTCTTTACAATGAGCAGTTCTTC	CSDPGQGLYNEQFF
TRBV7-8	few	TRBJ2-7	TRBD2	TGTGCCAGCAGTCGACCGACTAGCGGCTACGAGCAGTACTTC	CASSRPTSGYEQYF
TRBV12-3/TRBV12-4	few	TRBJ2-7	-	TGTGCCAGCAGTTTAACGGCGGCTTTCTCCTACGAGCAGTACTTC	CASSLTAAFSYEQYF
TRBV7-2	few	TRBJ2-3	-	TGTGCCAGCAGCTTAGCGTTCCTGGGGGATACGCAGTATTTT	CASSLAFLGDTQYF
TRBV6-1	few	TRBJ2-3	-	TGTGCCAGTAAGCGCCCCGGGCCGACAGATACGCAGTATTTT	CASKRPGPTDTQYF
TRBV9	few	TRBJ2-2	-	TGTGCCAGCAGCGTAGCTACTACCCCCGGGGAGCTGTTTTTT	CASSVATTPGELFF
TRBV10-3	many	TRBJ2-5	-	TGTGCCATCAGTCCCCGTGGGGAAGAGACCCAGTACTTC	CAISPRGEETQYF
TRBV5-1	few	TRBJ2-5	TRBD1	TGCGCCAGCAAGCGACAGGGGGCATTGAACCAAGAGACCCAGTACTTC	CASKRQGALNQETQYF
TRBV25-1	-	TRBJ1-1	-	TGTGCCAGCAGTGAAACTTTGGGGATAACGGGGACTTTCTTT	CASSETLGITGTFF
TRBV9	-	TRBJ1-2	-	TGTGCCAGTTTAGGGCGACCCTATGGCTACACCTTC	CASLGRPYGYTF
TRBV4-3	few	TRBJ2-3	TRBD2	TGCGCCAGCAGCCCCCGAGGGACGGGAGGGGATACGCAGTATTTT	CASSPRGTGGDTQYF
TRBV6-4	few	TRBJ1-1	TRBD1	TGTGCCAGCAGTGTAAGGGGGCTGAACACTGAAGCTTTCTTT	CASSVRGLNTEAFF
TRBV6-2/TRBV6-3	-	TRBJ2-7	-	TGTGCCAGCAGGACTACCCGTACTTACAGGCAGTACTTC	CASRTTRTYRQYF
TRBV7-7	-	TRBJ2-5	TRBD1	TGTGCCAGCAGCCCACTCTCCACAGGGGGGGAGACCCAGTACTTC	CASSPLSTGGETQYF
TRBV29-1	-	TRBJ1-2	-	TGCAGCGTTGACGCCCGGTCGAGGGCGGGCTACACCTTC	CSVDARSRAGYTF
TRBV7-9	few	TRBJ2-7	-	TGTGCCAGCAGCTTAGGCGGGATTCCCTACGAGCAGTACTTC	CASSLGGIPYEQYF